This entry concerns a single T cell receptor beta chain. The germline gives CDR1 SGHVS, CDR2 FQNEAQ. The CDR3 contains 13 residues. V was shortened by 1 base and J by 2 bases, with 6 bases between the two germline ends. The repertoire was sequenced with immunoSEQ multiplex PCR; TCRdb's copy has only in-frame clones and lacks some. The sample consists of approximately 65,000 clones, 96% of them appearing once. The source of the sample is a study of cytomegalovirus exposure and HLA in healthy donors. The donors were members of the validation cohort comprising over 100 subjects, separate from the roughly 680-subject first cohort.

The sample taken for sequencing was PBMCs. V is TRBV7-8 and J is TRBJ2-7; TRBD1 is a possible D gene (6 bases). The source is a woman between 18 and 29 years old in good health and CMV-seropositive. CDR3 sequence (DNA): TGTGCCAGCAGCTTAGACAGGGCCTACGAGCAGTACTTC. This translates into CASSLDRAYEQYF.